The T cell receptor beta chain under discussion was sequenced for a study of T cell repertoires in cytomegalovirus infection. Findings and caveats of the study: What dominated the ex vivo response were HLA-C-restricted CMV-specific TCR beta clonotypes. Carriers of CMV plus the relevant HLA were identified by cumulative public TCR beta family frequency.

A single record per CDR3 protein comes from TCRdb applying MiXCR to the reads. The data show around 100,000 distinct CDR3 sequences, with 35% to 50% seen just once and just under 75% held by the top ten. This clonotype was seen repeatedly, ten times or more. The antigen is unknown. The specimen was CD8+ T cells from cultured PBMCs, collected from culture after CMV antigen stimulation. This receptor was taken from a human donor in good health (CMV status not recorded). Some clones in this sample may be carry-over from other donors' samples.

CDR3 DNA: TGTGCCAGCAGCACAGGGGACCAAACAACTAATGAAAAACTGTTTTTT. Its translation is CASSTGDQTTNEKLFF. V gene TRBV6-1 combines with J gene TRBJ1-4; TRBD1 matches at 7 bases. With 6 bases clipped from V and 0 bases from J, the junction kept 7 bases outside the gene matches. The germline CDR1 and CDR2 sequences are MNHNS and SASEGT. The CDR3 totals 16 residues.